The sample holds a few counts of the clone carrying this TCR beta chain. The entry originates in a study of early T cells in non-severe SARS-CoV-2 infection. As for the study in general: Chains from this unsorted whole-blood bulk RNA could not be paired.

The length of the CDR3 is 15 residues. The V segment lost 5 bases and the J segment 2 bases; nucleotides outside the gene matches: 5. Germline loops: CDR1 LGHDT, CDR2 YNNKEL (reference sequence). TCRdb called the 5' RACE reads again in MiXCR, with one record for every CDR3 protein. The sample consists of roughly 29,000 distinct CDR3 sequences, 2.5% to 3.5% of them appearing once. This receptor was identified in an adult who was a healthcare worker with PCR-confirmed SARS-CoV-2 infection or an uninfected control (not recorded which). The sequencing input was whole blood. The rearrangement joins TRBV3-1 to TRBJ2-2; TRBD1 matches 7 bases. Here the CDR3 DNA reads TGTGCCAGCAGCTCGGGACAGCACAACACCGGGGAGCTGTTTTTT. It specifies CASSSGQHNTGELFF.